This passage covers 7 T cell receptor beta chains from one sample sequenced in a study of blood T cells in healthy people across ages. A J-beta primer mix and a sample-barcoded 5' primer were used in a second PCR of roughly 6 to 11 cycles. TCRdb reanalysed the 5' RACE reads using MiXCR and keeps one entry per CDR3 protein. This sample has hundreds of thousands of distinct CDR3 sequences; around 36% occur once, and the top ten carry approximately 13%. The sample consisted of blood. These receptors all come from a man aged 18 to 35 in good health.

This clonotype was seen many times. The chain couples TRBV7-9 to TRBJ2-7; 7 bases are shared with TRBD1. Unmatched junction bases numbered 7, after V lost 3 bases and J lost 2 bases. This CDR3 region has 15 residues. Germline V gene sequence: CDR1 SEHNR, CDR2 FQNEAQ (reference sequence). CDR3 sequence reads: CASSFRQGTPYEQYF. DNA of the CDR3: TGTGCCAGCAGCTTTAGACAGGGTACCCCCTACGAGCAGTACTTC.

This clonotype occurred many times. V is TRBV29-1 and J is TRBJ2-1; possible D gene TRBD2, 5 bases. There are 12 residues in the CDR3. The germline gives CDR1 SQVTM, CDR2 ANQGSEA. Between the trimmed V and J ends, which lost 7 bases and 10 bases, there was a span of 17 bases. The CDR3: CSARRGVKEQFF. The CDR3 bases are TGCAGCGCAAGACGGGGAGTGAAAGAGCAGTTCTTC.

This chain links TRBV29-1 with TRBJ2-1; TRBD1 aligns across 7 bases. The CDR3 contains 11 residues. V shed 7 bases and J 5 bases; nucleotides not matched to a gene: 2. Germline lookup yields CDR1 SQVTM and CDR2 ANQGSEA. For the CDR3, the DNA is TGCAGCGCTGGGACAGACAATGAGCAGTTCTTC. Translating it yields CSAGTDNEQFF.

A few counts support this clonotype. This chain uses TRBV27 with TRBJ1-5; maybe TRBD1 (5 bases). Per germline, CDR1 MNHEY and CDR2 SMNVEV (reference sequence). Trimming shortened V by 6 bases and J by 2 bases, and 17 bases separated the two germline ends. There are 16 residues in the CDR3. For the CDR3, the DNA is TGTGCCAGCAGCTTGGGGGGGAGATCGGGCAATCAGCCCCAGCATTTT. This codes for CASSLGGRSGNQPQHF.

The CDR3 loop reads CSASDLAGSSYEQYF. CDR3 DNA sequence: TGCAGTGCTAGCGATCTAGCGGGATCTTCCTACGAGCAGTACTTC. The chain joins TRBV20-1 to TRBJ2-7, with 9 bases aligning to TRBD2. V gave up 3 bases and J gave up 1 base; unmatched junction bases: 7. Germline V gene data show CDR1 as DFQATT and CDR2 as SNEGSKA (reference sequence). The CDR3 runs to 15 residues.

The chain links TRBV7-9 to TRBJ2-3; either TRBD1 or TRBD2 may supply D (5 bases each). The CDR3 extends over 13 amino acids. The ends were cut back, 8 bases at V and 1 base at J, with 10 bases in the middle. CDR1 and CDR2 (germline): SEHNR, FQNEAQ (reference sequence). The CDR3 reads CASGRDGTDTQYF. The CDR3 region has the DNA TGTGCCAGCGGAAGGGACGGCACAGATACGCAGTATTTT. Full variable domain (outside the CDR3, taken from reference TRBV7-9 and TRBJ2-3): DTGVSQNPRHKITKRGQNVTFRCDPISEHNRLYWYRQTLGQGPEFLTYFQNEAQLEKSRLLSDRFSAERPKGSFSTLEIQRTEQGDSAMYLCASGRDGTDTQYFGPGTRLTVL.

The V gene is TRBV5-6, the J gene TRBJ2-7; D unclear. V was trimmed by 4 bases and J by 0 bases, leaving 11 bases between them. This CDR3 is 14 amino acids long. Germline V gene lookup returns CDR1 SGHDT and CDR2 YYEEEE. The CDR3 DNA reads as TGTGCCAGCAGCGTGGTAGGGTACTCCTACGAGCAGTACTTC. Encoded protein: CASSVVGYSYEQYF.